This TCR beta chain was found in a study of EBV T-cell therapy then PD-1 blockade in nasopharyngeal carcinoma (dated by TCRdb to about 2021). The treatment or condition label for this specimen denotes: AdE1-LMPpoly-expanded autologous EBV-specific T-cell therapy followed by anti-PD-1 nivolumab. The Qiagen DNeasy Kit was used to extract genomic DNA from the sorted cells. The immunoSEQ platform was used for deep sequencing of the TCR beta chain. In the source study's methods: Repertoire data analysis was performed with the immunoSEQ Analyzer software. As stored in TCRdb, this immuneACCESS dataset retains in-frame rearrangements with V and J assigned. A fraction of the clones does not appear; measured against another copy, unresolved V genes explain less than half of the discrepancy, and the remainder lacks a known reason. The V and J calls and clone size come from that table; D and trimming were worked out from the DNA. The sample table records fewer than 25,000 clones; under 90% of these occur just once. Approximately 31% of the sample comes from the top ten.

With regard to this clone: Its target antigen remains unknown. Per-nucleotide qualities are absent, and no much larger clonotype sits a single base away.

The CDR3 contains 13 residues, cysteine and phenylalanine counted. The sequence is cut down to CDR3 DNA, 39 bases in frame from base 1. Via the germline V gene (reference sequence), CDR1 is MNHEY and CDR2 SMNVEV. The germline ends are 15 bases apart after V is trimmed by 5 bases and J by 7 bases. Material: CD8+ T cells from blood, obtained at roughly day 67 from a patient whose treatment included autologous EBV-specific T cells and nivolumab. The chain is made from TRBV27 and TRBJ2-7; too little of a D gene remains to name it. The TCR was taken from a man aged 35-49 years with nasopharyngeal carcinoma. The CDR3 in this case is CASSPEQFGEQYF. The DNA sequence is TGTGCCAGCAGTCCTGAACAGTTTGGGGAGCAGTACTTC.